This TCR beta chain was captured by sequencing in a study of OX40 agonist ivuxolimab in advanced cancers. Across the study: Recorded diagnoses for dose-escalation patients were hepatocellular carcinoma, melanoma, renal cell or head and neck cancer. Past anti-PD-1, anti-PD-L1 or anti-CTLA-4 therapy was accepted, and 30% to 45% had received some.

Study results and limitations: In general, CD8+ T cells held more expanded clones than CD4+ did, on average.

Germline CDR1 reads LNHDA; CDR2 reads SQIVND (reference sequence). V lost 7 bases to trimming and J lost 1 base, with 14 bases between them. The CDR3 covers 15 residues. Profiled with immunoSEQ multiplex PCR; TCRdb holds only in-frame clones, not every one. The table has 90,000 or so clones, more than 75% seen once. On this clone itself: Its antigen is undetermined.

The genes are TRBV19 and TRBJ2-1; tentatively, D is TRBD1 or TRBD2 (5 bases each). This sample comprised CD4+ or CD8+ T cells sorted from blood, obtained in a trial of the OX40 agonist ivuxolimab. The sequence was obtained from an adult with an advanced solid tumor such as melanoma, head and neck, liver or kidney cancer. The CDR3 nucleotides read TGTGCCAGTACCCCCGACGAGGGGTCCTACAATGAGCAGTTCTTC. This codes for CASTPDEGSYNEQFF. Full variable domain (remainder filled in from reference TRBV19 and TRBJ2-1): DGGITQSPKYLFRKEGQNVTLSCEQNLNHDAMYWYRQDPGQGLRLIYYSQIVNDFQKGDIAEGYSVSREKKESFPLTVTSAQKNPTAFYLCASTPDEGSYNEQFFGPGTRLTVL.